This T cell receptor beta chain was identified in a study of cytomegalovirus exposure and HLA in healthy donors. Findings and caveats of the study: CMV antigen specificity of three CMV-associated chains was confirmed in vitro. High specificity and sensitivity for cytomegalovirus status were reported for the classifier. Many donors carried some public TCRs, although rarity characterized most TCR sequences.

This clone occurred once. Antigen: not known. 60 Vbeta and 13 Jbeta primers were used in PCR. Only in-frame clones appear in the TCRdb table, and some are missing; sequencing was by immunoSEQ multiplex PCR. The top ten hold approximately 3% of the sample, which has about 120,000 clones, roughly 83% seen once. Trimming at V came to 6 bases and at J to 5 bases, leaving 5 bases not matched to a gene. Germline V gene data show CDR1 as MDHEN and CDR2 as SYDVKM. CDR3 length: 15 amino acids. The sequence derives from a young woman in good health and CMV-seropositive. Material: PBMCs. This rearrangement joins TRBV28 to TRBJ2-1; 12 nucleotides agree with TRBD2. The CDR3 sequence: CASSWTSGDHNEQFF. The CDR3 DNA reads as TGTGCCAGCAGCTGGACTAGCGGGGATCACAATGAGCAGTTCTTC.